This T cell receptor beta chain is from a study of OX40 agonist ivuxolimab in advanced cancers. Findings and limits, study-wide: Averaged across samples, CD8+ T cells carried more expanded clones than CD4+ did.

Germline CDR1 and CDR2: KGHSH and LQKENI. Trimming removed 1 base at V and 0 bases at J, with 12 bases between. The CDR3 is 17 residues long. Concerning this clone itself: Antigen specificity is unknown.

The table came from immunoSEQ multiplex PCR; TCRdb's copy has only in-frame clones and leaves some out. The data show around 48,000 clones, 83% seen once. J is TRBJ1-4 and V is TRBV18; no reliable D call. This receptor was obtained from an adult with an advanced solid tumor such as melanoma, head and neck, liver or kidney cancer. The sample in question was CD4+ or CD8+ T cells sorted from blood, obtained in a trial of the OX40 agonist ivuxolimab. CDR3 residues: CASSPQALRATNEKLFF. The CDR3, as DNA: TGTGCCAGCTCACCACAAGCGCTCCGGGCAACTAATGAAAAACTGTTTTTT.